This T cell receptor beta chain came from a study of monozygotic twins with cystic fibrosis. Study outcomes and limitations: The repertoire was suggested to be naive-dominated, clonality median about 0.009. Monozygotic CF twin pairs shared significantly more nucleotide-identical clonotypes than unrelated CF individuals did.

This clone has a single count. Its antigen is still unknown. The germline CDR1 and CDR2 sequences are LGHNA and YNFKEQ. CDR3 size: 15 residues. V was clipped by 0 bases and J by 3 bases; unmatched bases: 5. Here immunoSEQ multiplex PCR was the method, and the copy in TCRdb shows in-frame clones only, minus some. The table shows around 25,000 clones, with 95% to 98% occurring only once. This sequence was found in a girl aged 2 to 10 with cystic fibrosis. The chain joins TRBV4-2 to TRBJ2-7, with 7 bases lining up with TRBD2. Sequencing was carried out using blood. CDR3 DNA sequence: TGTGCCAGCAGCCAAGATCGGGGGGTTATCTACGAGCAGTACTTC. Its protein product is CASSQDRGVIYEQYF.